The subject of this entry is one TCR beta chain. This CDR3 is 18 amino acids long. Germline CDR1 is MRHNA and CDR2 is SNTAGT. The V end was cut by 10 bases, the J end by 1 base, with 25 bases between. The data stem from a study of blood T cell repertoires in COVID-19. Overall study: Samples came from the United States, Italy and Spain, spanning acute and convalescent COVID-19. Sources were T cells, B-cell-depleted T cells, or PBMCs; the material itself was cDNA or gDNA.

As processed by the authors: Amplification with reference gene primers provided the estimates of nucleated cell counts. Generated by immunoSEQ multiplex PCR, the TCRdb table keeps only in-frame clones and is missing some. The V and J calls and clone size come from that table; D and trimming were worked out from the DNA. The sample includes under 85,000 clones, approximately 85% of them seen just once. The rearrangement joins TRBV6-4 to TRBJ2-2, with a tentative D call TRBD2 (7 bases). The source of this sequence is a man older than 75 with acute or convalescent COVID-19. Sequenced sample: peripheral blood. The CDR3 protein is CAIQSGTRFMGNTGELFF. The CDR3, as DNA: TGTGCCATTCAAAGCGGGACAAGGTTTATGGGGAACACCGGGGAGCTGTTTTTT.